The present T cell receptor beta chain was sequenced within a study of memory CD4+ T cells and cytomegalovirus serostatus. As regards this clone: Its antigen remains unidentified.

This CDR3 is 13 amino acids long. CDR1 is MNHNS and CDR2 is SASEGT in the germline V gene. V lost 7 bases and J lost 6; bases outside the gene matches: 7. The protocol was immunoSEQ multiplex PCR, while the TCRdb copy is restricted to in-frame clones and leaves out a portion. The sample yields more than 40,000 clones, 76% seen once. Single viable CD3+CD4+CD8-CD45RO+ cells were sorted as the memory CD4+ T cells. Total CD4+ T cells were enriched by CD4 positive selection. Points from the study as a whole: Suggested: most of the CMV-linked TCR signature lies in CD4+ memory cells.

This sequence joins TRBV6-1 and TRBJ1-2, with 8 nucleotides matching TRBD1. Sequencing was carried out using memory CD4+ T cells from blood. This receptor was taken from an adult in good health and CMV-seronegative. The CDR3 sequence: CASTRTGNHGYTF. CDR3 bases: TGTGCCAGCACTAGGACAGGGAATCATGGCTACACCTTC.